This record looks at one T cell receptor (beta chain) sequence and its context. One end of the junction fails to match germline, which may point to a read error. This specimen comes from a study of blood T cell repertoires in COVID-19. TCRdb's table, derived via immunoSEQ multiplex PCR, lists solely in-frame clones and lacks some. The sample lists some 270,000 clones, about 80% occurring once. Cohorts were determined from participant-reported clinical history. Before being deemed recovered, Cohort 3 donors had two negative PCRs, clearance, or symptom resolution. CDR1 and CDR2 (germline): MGHRA, YSYEKL. The CDR3 runs to 16 residues.

The sequenced sample consisted of PBMCs or T cells enriched from blood (not recorded which). The origin of this receptor is a man in his forties or fifties who had recovered from COVID-19. The genes are TRBV4-1 and TRBJ1-1; D ambiguous. The CDR3 loop is CASSPLAALVKTEAFF. The DNA for the CDR3 is TGCGCCAGCAGCCCCCTAGCGGCACTAGTGAAAACTGAAGCTTTCTTT.